This T cell receptor beta chain was identified during a study of cytomegalovirus exposure and HLA in healthy donors. With respect to this clone: Its matching antigen is unknown.

Germline CDR1 MNHEY, CDR2 SMNVEV (reference sequence). Trimming removed 5 bases from V and 5 bases from J, with 18 bases in between. This CDR3 is built from 15 residues. Primers included in the PCR were 60 Vbeta and 13 Jbeta primers. Sequenced by immunoSEQ multiplex PCR; TCRdb stores in-frame clones only, minus some. The data contain some 110,000 clones, about 72% of them singletons. Findings of the study overall: Accurate prediction of most subjects' HLA-A and HLA-B alleles from TCR beta sequences was reported. In a later analysis, a missense DCLRE1C variant was linked to TCR beta V- and J-gene trimming. CMV serostatus was the only immune exposure information that was available. Later findings reportedly placed an Asian-associated ancestry cluster below the roughly 690-donor mean for N-insertions.

The source is a man between 45 and 60 years old in good health and CMV-seropositive. Sequencing was carried out using PBMCs. The chain carries TRBV27 and TRBJ1-2, with D perhaps TRBD1 (5 bases). The CDR3 bases are TGTGCCAGCAGTGCCCAGGCGGGGGGGAGGTATGGCTACACCTTC. This translates into CASSAQAGGRYGYTF.